Given below is one T cell receptor (beta chain) in context. One end of the junction fails to match germline, which may point to a read error. Germline CDR1 SQVTM, CDR2 ANQGSEA. The CDR3 loop spans 14 amino acids. This specimen belongs to a study of T cell responses to AZD1222 COVID-19 vaccine. TCRdb keeps only in-frame clones here, not all; method: immunoSEQ multiplex PCR. The profile covers approximately 140,000 clones, with 90% appearing a single time and 1.5% to 2% taken by the ten largest. The sequences come from peripheral blood, collected 28 days after the second AZD1222 dose. This receptor was obtained from an adult who received the AZD1222 COVID-19 vaccine. This sequence joins TRBV29-1 and TRBJ2-7; the match to TRBD1 covers 10 bases. The CDR3 DNA reads as TGCAGCGTCGAAGGGACAGGGGCGCACTTCGAGCAGTACTTC. It yields the protein CSVEGTGAHFEQYF.